This T cell receptor beta chain comes out of a study of identifying expanded T cells in peripheral blood. The data were produced by immunoSEQ multiplex PCR, yet TCRdb's version contains in-frame clones alone and is incomplete. The sample has about 130,000 clones; approximately 86% are singletons. V gave up 4 bases and J gave up 2 bases, with 9 bases separating them. Germline loops: CDR1 SGHRS, CDR2 YFSETQ. The CDR3 consists of 14 residues. Input material: blood. The chain is built from TRBV5-1 and TRBJ1-4, with D perhaps TRBD1 (5 bases). This clonotype was obtained from a person aged 18 to 75 in good health. In DNA form, the CDR3 reads TGCGCCAGCAGCGAGACAGTTACTAATGAAAAACTGTTTTTT. Protein: CASSETVTNEKLFF. The full variable domain, in which reference TRBV5-1 and TRBJ1-4 provide the parts outside the CDR3, is KAGVTQTPRYLIKTRGQQVTLSCSPISGHRSVSWYQQTPGQGLQFLFEYFSETQRNKGNFPGRFSGRQFSNSRSEMNVSTLELGDSALYLCASSETVTNEKLFFGSGTQLSVL.